This TCR beta chain was sequenced in a study of T cells after somatic rescue of genetic block (TCRdb year 2020). A note on the overall study: The study assessed how robust, over the long term, a T-cell system was when the system had developed through somatic rescue of a genetic block in T-cell development.

Libraries were constructed by the immunoSEQ multiplex PCR assay. Held by TCRdb, this immuneACCESS table contains in-frame sequences only and omits some clones. Under half of the omission traces to an unresolved V gene where checked; the cause of the rest is unknown. The sample has about 72,000 clones on record, more than 75% of them singletons. The ten largest account for less than 3.5% of the sample. Deletion took 4 bases off V and 7 bases off J, with a span of 18 bases between the germline ends. CDR1 is given as SGDLS and CDR2 as YYNGEE, both from the germline V gene. Spanning cysteine to phenylalanine, the CDR3 consists of 14 amino acids. Solely the CDR3 DNA is kept, with 42 bases framed from the first base. For this clone: Which antigen it targets is not known. Base qualities are not at hand, and no much larger clone is one base apart.

The rearrangement combines TRBV9 with TRBJ2-7; TRBD1 is perhaps the D gene, given 6 matching bases. The clonotype comes from a man aged 25-45 years. Sequencing input: peripheral blood mononuclear cells (PBMCs). The CDR3 protein is CASSPSGAPSEQYF. In nucleotide form, the sequence is TGTGCCAGCAGCCCTTCAGGGGCCCCTTCAGAGCAGTACTTC. Reference TRBV9 and TRBJ2-7 genes cover what lies past the CDR3, so the full variable domain is DSGVTQTPKHLITATGQRVTLRCSPRSGDLSVYWYQQSLDQGLQFLIQYYNGEERAKGNILERFSAQQFPDLHSELNLSSLELGDSALYFCASSPSGAPSEQYFGPGTRLTVT.